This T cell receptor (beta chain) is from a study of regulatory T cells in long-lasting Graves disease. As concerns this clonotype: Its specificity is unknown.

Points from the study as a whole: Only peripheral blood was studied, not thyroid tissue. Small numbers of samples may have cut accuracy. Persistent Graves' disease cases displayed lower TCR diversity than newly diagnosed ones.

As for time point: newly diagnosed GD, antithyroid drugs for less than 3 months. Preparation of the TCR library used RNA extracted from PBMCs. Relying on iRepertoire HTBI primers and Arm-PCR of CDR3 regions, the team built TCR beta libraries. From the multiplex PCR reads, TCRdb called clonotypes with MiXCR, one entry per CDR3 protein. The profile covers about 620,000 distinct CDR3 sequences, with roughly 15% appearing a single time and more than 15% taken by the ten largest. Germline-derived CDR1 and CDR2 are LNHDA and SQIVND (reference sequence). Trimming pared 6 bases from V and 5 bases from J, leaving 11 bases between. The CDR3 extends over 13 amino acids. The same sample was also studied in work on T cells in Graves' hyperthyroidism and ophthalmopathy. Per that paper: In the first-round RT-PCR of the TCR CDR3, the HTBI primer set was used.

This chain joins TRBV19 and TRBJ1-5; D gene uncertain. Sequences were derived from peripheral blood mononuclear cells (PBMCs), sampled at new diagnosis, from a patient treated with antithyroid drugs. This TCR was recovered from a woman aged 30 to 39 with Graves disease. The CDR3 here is CASSSFGDQPQHF. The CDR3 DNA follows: TGTGCCAGTAGCTCGTTCGGTGATCAGCCCCAGCATTTT.